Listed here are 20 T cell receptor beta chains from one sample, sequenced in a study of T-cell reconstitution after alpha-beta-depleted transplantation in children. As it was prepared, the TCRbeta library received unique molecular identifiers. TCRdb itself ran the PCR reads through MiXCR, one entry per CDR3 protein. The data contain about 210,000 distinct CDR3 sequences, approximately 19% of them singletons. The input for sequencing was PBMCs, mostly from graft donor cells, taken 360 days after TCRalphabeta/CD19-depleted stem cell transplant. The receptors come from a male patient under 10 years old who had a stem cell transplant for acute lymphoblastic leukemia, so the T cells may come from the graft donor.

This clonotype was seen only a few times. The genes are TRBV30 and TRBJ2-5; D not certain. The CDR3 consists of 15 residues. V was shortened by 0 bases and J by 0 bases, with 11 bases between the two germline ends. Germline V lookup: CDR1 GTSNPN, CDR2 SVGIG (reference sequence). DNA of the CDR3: TGTGCCTGGAGTGTACCGCAGAACCACCAAGAGACCCAGTACTTC. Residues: CAWSVPQNHQETQYF.

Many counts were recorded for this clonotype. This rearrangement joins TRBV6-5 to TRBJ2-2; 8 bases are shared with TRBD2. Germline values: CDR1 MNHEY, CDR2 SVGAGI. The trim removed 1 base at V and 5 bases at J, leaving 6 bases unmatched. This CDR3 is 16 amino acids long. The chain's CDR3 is CASSYLLAGRTGELFF. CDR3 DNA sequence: TGTGCCAGCAGTTACTTATTAGCGGGACGGACCGGGGAGCTGTTTTTT.

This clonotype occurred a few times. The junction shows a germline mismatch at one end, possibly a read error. CDR3 sequence: CASSLPRQGAWEQYF. The CDR3 DNA follows: TGTGCTAGCAGCCTTCCCAGGCAGGGGGCGTGGGAGCAGTACTTC. The chain employs TRBV5-6 and TRBJ2-7, with 8 bases identical to TRBD1. There are 15 residues in the CDR3. Germline CDR1 and CDR2: SGHDT and YYEEEE.

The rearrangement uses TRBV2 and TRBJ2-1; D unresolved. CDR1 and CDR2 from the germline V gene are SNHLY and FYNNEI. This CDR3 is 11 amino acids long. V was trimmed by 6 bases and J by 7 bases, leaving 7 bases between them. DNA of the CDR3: TGTGCCAGCAGAGTGGTGAATGAGCAGTTCTTC. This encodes CASRVVNEQFF.

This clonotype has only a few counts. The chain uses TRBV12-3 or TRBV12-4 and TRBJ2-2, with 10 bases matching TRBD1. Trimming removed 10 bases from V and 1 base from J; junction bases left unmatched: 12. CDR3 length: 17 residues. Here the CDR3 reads CAIRDRGPPVNTGELFF. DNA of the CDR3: TGTGCCATCAGGGACAGGGGACCCCCCGTGAACACCGGGGAGCTGTTTTTT.

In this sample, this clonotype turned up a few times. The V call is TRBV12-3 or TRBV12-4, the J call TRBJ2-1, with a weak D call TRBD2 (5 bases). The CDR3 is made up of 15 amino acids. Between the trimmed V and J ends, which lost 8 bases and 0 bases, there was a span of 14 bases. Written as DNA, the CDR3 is TGTGCCAGCGCGACGGACTTCCTCTCCTACAATGAGCAGTTCTTC. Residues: CASATDFLSYNEQFF.

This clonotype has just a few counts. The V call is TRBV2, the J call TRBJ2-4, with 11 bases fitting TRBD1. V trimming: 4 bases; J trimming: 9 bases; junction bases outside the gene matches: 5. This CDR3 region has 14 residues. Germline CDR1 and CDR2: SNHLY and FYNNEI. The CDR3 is CASSGGQGAGIQYF. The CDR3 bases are TGTGCCAGCAGTGGCGGACAGGGGGCGGGCATTCAGTACTTC. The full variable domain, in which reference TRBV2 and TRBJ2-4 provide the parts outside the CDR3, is EPEVTQTPSHQVTQMGQEVILRCVPISNHLYFYWYRQILGQKVEFLVSFYNNEISEKSEIFDDQFSVERPDGSNFTLKIRSTKLEDSAMYFCASSGGQGAGIQYFGAGTRLSVL.

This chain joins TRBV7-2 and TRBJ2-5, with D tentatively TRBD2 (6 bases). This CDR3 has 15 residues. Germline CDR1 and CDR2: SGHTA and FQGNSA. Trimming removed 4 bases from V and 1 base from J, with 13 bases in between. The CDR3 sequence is CASSYLVGLQETQYF. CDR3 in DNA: TGTGCCAGCAGCTACCTAGTGGGACTCCAAGAGACCCAGTACTTC.

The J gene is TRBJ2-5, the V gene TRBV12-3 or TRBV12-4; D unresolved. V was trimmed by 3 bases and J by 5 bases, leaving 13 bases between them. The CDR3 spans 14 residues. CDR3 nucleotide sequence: TGTGCCAGCAGTTTGCCCCCCCTCTGGGAGACCCAGTACTTC. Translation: CASSLPPLWETQYF.

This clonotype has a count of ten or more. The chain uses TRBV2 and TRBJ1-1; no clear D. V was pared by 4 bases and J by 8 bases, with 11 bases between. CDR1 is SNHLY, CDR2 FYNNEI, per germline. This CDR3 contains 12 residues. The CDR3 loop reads CASSVAAGEAFF. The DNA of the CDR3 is TGTGCCAGCAGTGTGGCGGCAGGCGAAGCTTTCTTT.

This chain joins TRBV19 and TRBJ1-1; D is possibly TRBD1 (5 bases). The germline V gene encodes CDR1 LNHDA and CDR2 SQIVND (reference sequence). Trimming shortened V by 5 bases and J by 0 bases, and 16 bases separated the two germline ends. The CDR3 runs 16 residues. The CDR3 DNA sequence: TGTGCCAGTAGTCCCCTCCAGGGTGGGATGAACACTGAAGCTTTCTTT. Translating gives CASSPLQGGMNTEAFF.

The CDR3 spells CASKPQGTGNTIYF. For the CDR3, the DNA is TGCGCCAGCAAACCACAGGGGACTGGAAACACCATATATTTT. The chain has TRBV5-1 and TRBJ1-3; TRBD1 matches 7 bases. V was clipped by 6 bases and J by 2 bases; unmatched bases: 5. The CDR3 runs 14 residues. From germline, CDR1 is SGHRS and CDR2 YFSETQ.

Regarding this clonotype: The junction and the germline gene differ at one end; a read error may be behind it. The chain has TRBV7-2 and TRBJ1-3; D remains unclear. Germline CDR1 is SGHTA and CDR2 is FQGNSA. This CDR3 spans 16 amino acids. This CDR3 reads CASSLALGSGGNTIYF. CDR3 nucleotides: TGTGCCAGCAGCCTAGCTTTGGGGTCCGGAGGAAACACCATATATTTT.

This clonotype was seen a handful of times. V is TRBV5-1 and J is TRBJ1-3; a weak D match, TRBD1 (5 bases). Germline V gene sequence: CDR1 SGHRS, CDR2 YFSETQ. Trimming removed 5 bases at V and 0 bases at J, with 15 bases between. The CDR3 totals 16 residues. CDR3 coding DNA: TGCGCCAGCAGACCGACAGTTTTCAGCTCTGGAAACACCATATATTTT. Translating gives CASRPTVFSSGNTIYF.

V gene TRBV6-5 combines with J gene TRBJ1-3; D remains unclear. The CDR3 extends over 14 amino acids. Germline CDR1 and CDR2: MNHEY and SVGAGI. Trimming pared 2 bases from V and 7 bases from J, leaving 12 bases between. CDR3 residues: CASSYGQLGNTIYF. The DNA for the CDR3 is TGTGCCAGCAGTTACGGGCAGTTAGGGAACACCATATATTTT.

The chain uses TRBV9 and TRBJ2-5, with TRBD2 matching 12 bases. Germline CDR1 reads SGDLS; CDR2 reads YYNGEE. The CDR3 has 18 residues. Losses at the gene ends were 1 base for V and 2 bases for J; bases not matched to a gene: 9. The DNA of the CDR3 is TGTGCCAGCAGCGTAAACCTAGCGGGGGGGCTAGGTCAAGAGACCCAGTACTTC. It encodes CASSVNLAGGLGQETQYF.

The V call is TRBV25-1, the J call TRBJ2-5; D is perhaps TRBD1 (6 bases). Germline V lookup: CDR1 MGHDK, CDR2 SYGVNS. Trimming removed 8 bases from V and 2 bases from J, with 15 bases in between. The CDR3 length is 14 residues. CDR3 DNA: TGTGCCAGCTTAGACGGGACAATTCAAGAGACCCAGTACTTC. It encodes CASLDGTIQETQYF.

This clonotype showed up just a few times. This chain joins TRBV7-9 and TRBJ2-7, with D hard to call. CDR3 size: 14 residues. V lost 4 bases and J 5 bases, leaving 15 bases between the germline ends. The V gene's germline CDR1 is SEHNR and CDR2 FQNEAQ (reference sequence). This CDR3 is CASSSDPRGHEQYF. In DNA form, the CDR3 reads TGTGCCAGCAGCTCGGACCCTCGAGGCCACGAGCAGTACTTC.

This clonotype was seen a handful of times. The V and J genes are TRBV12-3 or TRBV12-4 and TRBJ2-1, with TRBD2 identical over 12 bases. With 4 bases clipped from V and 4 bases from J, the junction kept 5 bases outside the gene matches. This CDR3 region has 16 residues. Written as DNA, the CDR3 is TGTGCCAGCAGTTCCAATCTAGCGGGAGGGTACAATGAGCAGTTCTTC. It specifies CASSSNLAGGYNEQFF.

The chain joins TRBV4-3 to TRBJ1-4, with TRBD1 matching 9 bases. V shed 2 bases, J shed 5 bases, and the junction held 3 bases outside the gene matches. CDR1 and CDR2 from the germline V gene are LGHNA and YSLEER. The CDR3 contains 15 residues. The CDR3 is CASSQNRGRNEKLFF. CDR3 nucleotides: TGCGCCAGCAGCCAAAACAGGGGGCGAAATGAAAAACTGTTTTTT.